The entry below gives a single T cell receptor (beta chain) sequence along with its context. The data originate from a study of T-cell memory formation after mild COVID-19. Each CDR3 protein is one row after TCRdb ran MiXCR on the 5' RACE reads. The table shows 350,000 to 500,000 distinct CDR3 sequences, with about a quarter occurring only once. The CDR3 totals 15 residues. Trimming took 6 bases from V and 1 from J; bases not matched to a gene: 3. The TCR was taken from an adult woman who had mild COVID-19 (a few samples of this study predate the infection). Cell type and time point are not known. This rearrangement joins TRBV12-3 or TRBV12-4 to TRBJ1-5; TRBD1 matches at 10 bases. The sample was PBMCs or a T cell subset sorted from them (not recorded which). This chain's CDR3 is CASSRQGASNQPQHF. The CDR3 nucleotides are TGTGCCAGCAGCCGACAGGGGGCCAGCAATCAGCCCCAGCATTTT.